These T cell receptor beta chains were read from a single sample in a study of T cell responses to AZD1222 COVID-19 vaccine. The table came from immunoSEQ multiplex PCR; TCRdb's copy has only in-frame clones and leaves some out. The table includes 150,000 to 200,000 clones, around 90% detected once. The starting material was peripheral blood, obtained 28 days after the second AZD1222 dose. These receptors originate from an adult who received the AZD1222 COVID-19 vaccine. Each CDR3 is given with its conserved first and last residue. The D gene is left open where the match is weak. Rows give clone size only sometimes, using once, few, many, or a class for an expanded clone.

clone_size d_call j_call v_call cdr3_aa cdr3_nt
- TRBD2 TRBJ2-5 TRBV9 CASSVAGGAGETQYF TGTGCCAGCAGCGTAGCGGGGGGGGCTGGAGAGACCCAGTACTTC
- - TRBJ1-3 TRBV6-5 CASSYGLAAGNTIYF TGTGCCAGCAGTTATGGATTAGCTGCTGGAAACACCATATATTTT
- - TRBJ1-3 TRBV10-3 CASKDSYGNTIYF TGTGCCTCCAAGGACAGTTACGGAAACACCATATATTTT
once - TRBJ2-2 TRBV30 CAWEGLGLVGELFF TGTGCCTGGGAGGGGTTGGGGCTGGTCGGGGAGCTGTTTTTT
- - TRBJ1-6 TRBV19 CASSDTRSSYNSPLHF TGTGCCAGTAGTGACACACGGAGCTCCTATAATTCACCCCTCCACTTT
- - TRBJ2-2 TRBV5-1 CASSPGRSFRPNTGELFF TGCGCCAGCAGCCCCGGTAGGTCCTTCCGCCCGAACACCGGGGAGCTGTTTTTT
- - TRBJ1-5 TRBV19 CASSIRGDRPQHF TGTGCCAGTAGTATTCGGGGCGATCGACCCCAGCATTTT
- - TRBJ2-2 TRBV2 CASADSANTGELFF TGTGCCAGTGCCGACAGCGCGAACACCGGGGAGCTGTTTTTT
- TRBD2 TRBJ2-7 TRBV19 CASAGGTYEQYF TGTGCCAGTGCCGGGGGGACCTACGAGCAGTACTTC
- TRBD2 TRBJ2-7 TRBV30 CAWAPSGISYEQYF TGTGCCTGGGCTCCTAGCGGGATTTCCTACGAGCAGTACTTC
- TRBD1 TRBJ2-7 TRBV19 CASRAGGYEQYF TGTGCCAGTAGGGCAGGGGGCTACGAGCAGTACTTC
- TRBD2 TRBJ2-2 TRBV10-3 CAISTSGGAQNTGELFF TGTGCCATTTCAACTAGCGGGGGGGCGCAGAACACCGGGGAGCTGTTTTTT
- - TRBJ2-1 TRBV7-9 CASSLVGVEQFF TGTGCCAGCAGCTTAGTCGGGGTTGAGCAGTTCTTC
- - TRBJ1-2 TRBV19 CASSPTNYGYTF TGTGCCAGTAGTCCAACTAACTATGGCTACACCTTC
- - TRBJ2-7 TRBV28 CAPGGPVRGSTYEQYF TGTGCCCCTGGCGGCCCCGTCCGGGGCAGTACCTACGAGCAGTACTTC
- - TRBJ2-5 TRBV7-6 CASSLSGGRPGGTQYF TGTGCCAGCAGCTTATCGGGGGGCAGACCTGGGGGGACCCAGTACTTC
- TRBD2 TRBJ2-3 TRBV4-2 CASSSRGGGVTDTQYF TGTGCCAGCAGTTCGCGGGGCGGGGGGGTTACAGATACGCAGTATTTT
- TRBD1 TRBJ1-6 TRBV18 CASSPGLAGGNSPLHF TGTGCCAGCTCACCGGGGCTCGCAGGGGGTAATTCACCCCTCCACTTT
- TRBD1 TRBJ1-5 TRBV7-9 CASSSQGAQDQPQHF TGTGCCAGCAGCTCCCAGGGGGCGCAGGATCAGCCCCAGCATTTT
- - TRBJ1-6 TRBV9 CASSVDPAGTNSPLHF TGTGCCAGCAGCGTAGATCCGGCAGGGACGAATTCACCCCTCCACTTT
- - TRBJ1-1 TRBV7-6 CASSLAGGNTEAFF TGTGCCAGCAGCTTAGCGGGGGGGAACACTGAAGCTTTCTTT
- - TRBJ1-4 TRBV10-2 CASTGQINEKLFF TGCGCCAGCACTGGACAGATTAATGAAAAACTGTTTTTT
- TRBD2 TRBJ2-7 TRBV7-9 CASNPSGAIYEQYF TGTGCCAGCAACCCTAGCGGGGCTATCTACGAGCAGTACTTC
- TRBD1 TRBJ1-1 TRBV4-1 CASSQESGGNTEAFF TGCGCCAGCAGCCAAGAGTCAGGGGGAAACACTGAAGCTTTCTTT
- TRBD1 TRBJ2-2 TRBV7-2 CASSLAGQGNTGELFF TGTGCCAGCAGCTTAGCGGGACAGGGCAACACCGGGGAGCTGTTTTTT
once - TRBJ2-1 TRBV10-2 CASSEQGWGNEQFF TGCGCCAGCAGTGAGCAGGGGTGGGGCAATGAGCAGTTCTTC
- - TRBJ2-2 TRBV3-1/TRBV3-2 CASSQVHPRSGELFF TGTGCCAGCAGCCAAGTCCATCCGCGTTCCGGGGAGCTGTTTTTT
- - TRBJ2-2 TRBV7-3 CASSLGGGTGELFF TGTGCCAGCAGCTTGGGCGGAGGCACCGGGGAGCTGTTTTTT
- TRBD1 TRBJ1-5 TRBV5-1 CASSAGQGGYEPQHF TGCGCCAGCAGCGCGGGACAGGGGGGCTATGAGCCCCAGCATTTT
- TRBD2 TRBJ2-7 TRBV11-2 CASSYGTSVYEQYF TGTGCCAGCAGCTACGGGACTAGCGTCTACGAGCAGTACTTC
- TRBD2 TRBJ2-2 TRBV7-2 CASSLLTSGGYTGELFF TGTGCCAGCAGCTTACTAACTAGCGGGGGATACACCGGGGAGCTGTTTTTT
- TRBD1 TRBJ2-1 TRBV2 CASSRTGLNEQFF TGTGCCAGCAGTCGGACAGGGCTCAATGAGCAGTTCTTC
- TRBD2 TRBJ2-2 TRBV3-1/TRBV3-2 CASSQRSGRATGELFF TGTGCCAGCAGCCAACGTAGCGGGAGGGCCACCGGGGAGCTGTTTTTT
- - TRBJ2-1 TRBV6-1 CASSDTIDDYNEQFF TGTGCCAGCAGTGATACTATAGACGATTACAATGAGCAGTTCTTC
- - TRBJ1-5 TRBV28 CASSLSKTQPQHF TGTGCCAGCAGTTTAAGCAAGACTCAGCCCCAGCATTTT
- - TRBJ2-1 TRBV20-1 CSASLTGYEQFF TGCAGTGCTAGTCTTACAGGTTATGAGCAGTTCTTC
- TRBD1 TRBJ1-5 TRBV24-1 CATSGPTGGPSYSNQPQHF TGTGCCACCAGTGGCCCGACAGGGGGCCCTTCTTATAGCAATCAGCCCCAGCATTTT
- TRBD2 TRBJ2-7 TRBV9 CASSNSGGAPPFIPFYEQYF TGTGCCAGCAGCAACAGCGGGGGGGCCCCCCCCTTTATCCCCTTCTACGAGCAGTACTTC
- TRBD1 TRBJ1-2 TRBV15 CATSRDGDREGYTF TGTGCCACCAGCAGAGATGGAGACAGGGAAGGCTACACCTTC
once - TRBJ1-1 TRBV10-3 CAISERRVNTEAFF TGTGCCATCAGTGAGCGTCGGGTGAACACTGAAGCTTTCTTT
few - TRBJ1-6 TRBV19 CASSIGGVGHSPLHF TGTGCCAGTAGTATAGGTGGGGTCGGGCATTCACCCCTCCACTTT
- - TRBJ2-1 TRBV5-1 CASSLEGIYNEQFF TGCGCCAGCAGCTTGGAGGGAATCTACAATGAGCAGTTCTTC
- - TRBJ2-7 TRBV30 CAWSVYRRSYEQYF TGTGCCTGGAGTGTTTACAGGCGCTCCTACGAGCAGTACTTC
- - TRBJ2-2 TRBV27 CASSADLWAGSTGELFF TGTGCCAGCAGTGCCGACCTATGGGCGGGGAGCACCGGGGAGCTGTTTTTT
- - TRBJ2-5 TRBV9 CASFGQRERETQYF TGTGCCAGCTTCGGCCAGAGGGAACGGGAGACCCAGTACTTC
- - TRBJ2-1 TRBV29-1 CSVEDQEAYYNEQFF TGCAGCGTTGAAGATCAGGAGGCCTACTACAATGAGCAGTTCTTC
- TRBD2 TRBJ2-3 TRBV7-3 CASSNAGGPDTQYF TGTGCCAGCAGCAACGCGGGGGGCCCAGATACGCAGTATTTT
once TRBD2 TRBJ2-3 TRBV12-5 CASGSTLGLAGVGDTQYF TGTGCTAGTGGTTCCACCCTCGGACTAGCGGGAGTTGGGGATACGCAGTATTTT
- - TRBJ2-1 TRBV5-4 CASSGIEKGVNEQFF TGTGCCAGCAGCGGGATTGAGAAAGGGGTCAATGAGCAGTTCTTC
- - TRBJ1-1 TRBV19 CASTPWAGTEAFF TGTGCCAGTACCCCCTGGGCAGGGACTGAAGCTTTCTTT